These T cell receptor beta chains were read from a single sample in a study of T cell repertoires in cytomegalovirus infection. TCRdb reanalysed the reads using MiXCR and keeps one entry per CDR3 protein. Altogether hundreds of thousands of distinct CDR3 sequences are present, under 55% being singletons, with the ten largest covering roughly two fifths. These receptors have no known antigen. The sample was cultured PBMCs, taken from culture after CMV antigen stimulation. The source of these receptors is a human donor in good health (CMV status not recorded). Some clones in this sample may be carry-over from other donors' samples. CDR3s include the opening cysteine and the closing phenylalanine or tryptophan. Each record gives: CDR3 DNA, CDR3 protein, D gene, clone size, J gene, V gene. D genes are given only for firm matches. Expanded clones get a size class; other rows say once, few or many, or leave the size out.

DNA: TGTGCCAGCAGCTTAGCGGAACAGCCCCAGCATTTT
CDR3: CASSLAEQPQHF
D: .
size: .
J: TRBJ1-5
V: TRBV7-2

DNA: TGTGCCAGCGGGACAGATAGATACGAGCAGTACTTC
CDR3: CASGTDRYEQYF
D: TRBD1
size: .
J: TRBJ2-7
V: TRBV6-5

DNA: TGTGCCAGCAGCCCGACGCGGGCCCTGGGAGATACGCAGTATTTT
CDR3: CASSPTRALGDTQYF
D: .
size: few
J: TRBJ2-3
V: TRBV7-2

DNA: TGTGCCAGCAGCTTAGTGGCAACAGGAGGGGCCACAGATACGCAGTATTTT
CDR3: CASSLVATGGATDTQYF
D: .
size: few
J: TRBJ2-3
V: TRBV7-9

DNA: TGTGCCAGCAGTGGGGGGACTTTCAATGAGCAGTTCTTC
CDR3: CASSGGTFNEQFF
D: .
size: .
J: TRBJ2-1
V: TRBV2

DNA: TGTGCCATCAACCGGGACAGGGGCGAGACCCAGTACTTC
CDR3: CAINRDRGETQYF
D: TRBD1
size: few
J: TRBJ2-5
V: TRBV10-3

DNA: TGTGCCAGCAGCTGGGGGGGGCGGGGATACAATGAGCAGTTCTTC
CDR3: CASSWGGRGYNEQFF
D: .
size: .
J: TRBJ2-1
V: TRBV7-8

DNA: TGCGCCAGCAGCTTGGCCCCGACAGGCTATGGAAACACCATATATTTT
CDR3: CASSLAPTGYGNTIYF
D: .
size: .
J: TRBJ1-3
V: TRBV5-1

DNA: TGTGCCAGCAGCCCAGGACAGGGGGGCAGCACAGATACGCAGTATTTT
CDR3: CASSPGQGGSTDTQYF
D: TRBD1
size: .
J: TRBJ2-3
V: TRBV7-9

DNA: TGTGCCAGCAGACAGGGACTGCAGAACACTGAAGCTTTCTTT
CDR3: CASRQGLQNTEAFF
D: .
size: once
J: TRBJ1-1
V: TRBV11-2

DNA: TGCAGTGCTAGACGAGCGGGGTCCAATCAGCCCCAGCATTTT
CDR3: CSARRAGSNQPQHF
D: .
size: .
J: TRBJ1-5
V: TRBV20-1

DNA: TGTGCCAGCAGCCGACGGGACTTCTCCTACAATGAGCAGTTCTTC
CDR3: CASSRRDFSYNEQFF
D: .
size: .
J: TRBJ2-1
V: TRBV7-2

DNA: TGTGCCAGTAGGGGAGCGAACACCGGGGAGCTGTTTTTT
CDR3: CASRGANTGELFF
D: .
size: few
J: TRBJ2-2
V: TRBV15

DNA: TGTGCCAGCAGGTTTTCGACAGGTTCCCTCCTTTGG
CDR3: CASRFSTGSLLW
D: .
size: .
J: TRBJ1-1
V: TRBV7-2

DNA: TGCAGTGCTAGAGTGCGGGCCAACGTCCTGACTTTC
CDR3: CSARVRANVLTF
D: .
size: .
J: TRBJ2-6
V: TRBV20-1

DNA: TGTGCCAGCACCCCCGGTAGGGTAGCGGAAAATGAGCAGTTCTTC
CDR3: CASTPGRVAENEQFF
D: .
size: .
J: TRBJ2-1
V: TRBV12-3/TRBV12-4

DNA: TGCAGTGCTAGTCCGGACAGGGTAACCTATGGCTACACCTTC
CDR3: CSASPDRVTYGYTF
D: TRBD1
size: .
J: TRBJ1-2
V: TRBV20-1

DNA: TGTGCCACCAGCAGAGATCGGAGGGATGGCTACACCTTC
CDR3: CATSRDRRDGYTF
D: .
size: .
J: TRBJ1-2
V: TRBV15

DNA: TGTGCCAGCAGTCCCGGGTGGCCTGCAACTAATGAAAAACTGTTTTTT
CDR3: CASSPGWPATNEKLFF
D: .
size: .
J: TRBJ1-4
V: TRBV28

DNA: TGTGCCAGCAGCTACGACTCGAGCTCTGGAAACACCATATATTTT
CDR3: CASSYDSSSGNTIYF
D: .
size: .
J: TRBJ1-3
V: TRBV9

DNA: TGTGCCAGCAGCTTAGGTCCCCAATCCTACGAGCAGTACTTC
CDR3: CASSLGPQSYEQYF
D: .
size: few
J: TRBJ2-7
V: TRBV11-3

DNA: TGTGCCAGCAGCTCCTTGTCGGGAGGACCTCTTTCCTACAATGAGCAGTTCTTC
CDR3: CASSSLSGGPLSYNEQFF
D: TRBD2
size: .
J: TRBJ2-1
V: TRBV5-6

DNA: TGTGCCAGCAGTTACACCGGGACAGTGACGTACAATGAGCAGTTCTTC
CDR3: CASSYTGTVTYNEQFF
D: TRBD1
size: .
J: TRBJ2-1
V: TRBV6-5

DNA: TGTGCCAGTACCCCGTCGGCGGGAGAGTCCTACAATGAGCAGTTCTTC
CDR3: CASTPSAGESYNEQFF
D: TRBD2
size: .
J: TRBJ2-1
V: TRBV19

DNA: TGTGCCAGTAAGGGCAGCGTTCACACAGATACGCAGTATTTT
CDR3: CASKGSVHTDTQYF
D: .
size: .
J: TRBJ2-3
V: TRBV19

DNA: TGTGCCAGCGGGGGACTAGCGGGAAGTGAGCAGTTCTTC
CDR3: CASGGLAGSEQFF
D: TRBD2
size: .
J: TRBJ2-1
V: TRBV6-2/TRBV6-3

DNA: TGTGCCAGTGGGCGGGAACAAGAGACCCAGTACTTC
CDR3: CASGREQETQYF
D: .
size: .
J: TRBJ2-5
V: TRBV7-2

DNA: TGTGCCAGCAGGGGCGGGGGTGAGACCCAGTACTTC
CDR3: CASRGGGETQYF
D: TRBD2
size: few
J: TRBJ2-5
V: TRBV28

DNA: TGTGCCAGCAGTGAGTATCAGGCGACTGAAGCTTTCTTT
CDR3: CASSEYQATEAFF
D: .
size: .
J: TRBJ1-1
V: TRBV6-4